The rows below give T cell receptor beta chains drawn from one sample of a study of T cell responses to AZD1222 COVID-19 vaccine. The protocol was immunoSEQ multiplex PCR, while the TCRdb copy is restricted to in-frame clones and leaves out a portion. The table shows 100,000 to 150,000 clones, with about 90% occurring only once. The material was peripheral blood, obtained on day 0 of AZD1222 vaccination. Source of these receptors: an adult in good health. The CDR3 runs from the conserved cysteine through the conserved F or W. D genes are given only for firm matches. Size is omitted from some rows. Given values are once, few, many or a class for expanded clones.

d_gene: .
j_gene: TRBJ1-2
abundance: once
v_gene: TRBV7-9
CDR3aa: CASSSLTSGRDYGYTF
CDR3nt: TGTGCCAGCAGCTCATTGACTTCGGGCAGAGACTATGGCTACACCTTC

d_gene: .
j_gene: TRBJ1-3
abundance: .
v_gene: TRBV6-6
CDR3aa: CASTNSGNTIYF
CDR3nt: TGTGCCAGCACGAACTCTGGAAACACCATATATTTT

d_gene: .
j_gene: TRBJ2-1
abundance: .
v_gene: TRBV3-1/TRBV3-2
CDR3aa: CASSPRTSKGGNEQFF
CDR3nt: TGTGCCAGCAGCCCCCGGACCTCAAAGGGCGGCAATGAGCAGTTCTTC

d_gene: .
j_gene: TRBJ1-2
abundance: .
v_gene: TRBV5-4
CDR3aa: CASSLAGRQGHGYTF
CDR3nt: TGTGCCAGCAGCTTGGCCGGGCGGCAGGGACACGGCTACACCTTC

d_gene: .
j_gene: TRBJ2-7
abundance: .
v_gene: TRBV28
CDR3aa: CASSLSPYEQYF
CDR3nt: TGTGCCAGCAGTTTGAGCCCGTACGAGCAGTACTTC

d_gene: TRBD1
j_gene: TRBJ1-4
abundance: .
v_gene: TRBV28
CDR3aa: CASRGQSINEKLFF
CDR3nt: TGTGCCTCCCGGGGACAGAGTATTAATGAAAAACTGTTTTTT

d_gene: .
j_gene: TRBJ1-1
abundance: .
v_gene: TRBV6-5
CDR3aa: CASRARRMGITEAFF
CDR3nt: TGTGCCAGCAGAGCCCGCAGGATGGGGATCACTGAAGCTTTCTTT

d_gene: TRBD1
j_gene: TRBJ2-1
abundance: .
v_gene: TRBV2
CDR3aa: CASRRGQGERNEQFF
CDR3nt: TGTGCCAGCAGGAGAGGACAGGGTGAGAGGAATGAGCAGTTCTTC

d_gene: .
j_gene: TRBJ1-2
abundance: .
v_gene: TRBV5-6
CDR3aa: CASSRDPSYGYTF
CDR3nt: TGTGCCAGCAGCAGGGACCCCTCTTATGGCTACACCTTC

d_gene: .
j_gene: TRBJ1-5
abundance: .
v_gene: TRBV2
CDR3aa: CASSVRQDQPQHF
CDR3nt: TGTGCCAGCAGTGTGAGACAAGATCAGCCCCAGCATTTT

d_gene: TRBD1
j_gene: TRBJ1-5
abundance: .
v_gene: TRBV28
CDR3aa: CASSLGRGLDQPQHF
CDR3nt: TGTGCCAGCAGTTTAGGCAGGGGGCTCGATCAGCCCCAGCATTTT

d_gene: .
j_gene: TRBJ1-1
abundance: .
v_gene: TRBV2
CDR3aa: CASSARTEAFF
CDR3nt: TGTGCCAGCAGTGCTAGGACTGAAGCTTTCTTT

d_gene: TRBD2
j_gene: TRBJ2-2
abundance: few
v_gene: TRBV27
CDR3aa: CASSLTSGVNTGELFF
CDR3nt: TGTGCCAGCAGTTTAACTAGCGGGGTAAACACCGGGGAGCTGTTTTTT

d_gene: TRBD1
j_gene: TRBJ1-1
abundance: .
v_gene: TRBV6-1
CDR3aa: CASSEKRDSLRSTEAFF
CDR3nt: TGTGCCAGCAGTGAAAAGAGGGACAGCCTACGTTCCACTGAAGCTTTCTTT

d_gene: .
j_gene: TRBJ2-7
abundance: .
v_gene: TRBV7-9
CDR3aa: CASSSISYEQYF
CDR3nt: TGTGCCAGCAGCTCCATCTCCTACGAGCAGTACTTC

d_gene: .
j_gene: TRBJ1-2
abundance: few
v_gene: TRBV10-3
CDR3aa: CAISEDSRGGGYTF
CDR3nt: TGTGCCATCAGTGAGGATTCTAGGGGGGGTGGCTACACCTTC

d_gene: TRBD1
j_gene: TRBJ1-4
abundance: .
v_gene: TRBV28
CDR3aa: CASSLVSGGSTNEKLFF
CDR3nt: TGTGCCAGCAGTTTGGTCTCAGGGGGATCAACTAATGAAAAACTGTTTTTT

d_gene: .
j_gene: TRBJ1-6
abundance: .
v_gene: TRBV10-2
CDR3aa: CASSPSGPKSSYNSPLHF
CDR3nt: TGCGCCAGCAGTCCCTCGGGACCGAAAAGCTCCTATAATTCACCCCTCCACTTT

d_gene: TRBD1
j_gene: TRBJ2-2
abundance: .
v_gene: TRBV7-3
CDR3aa: CASSSGTATDTGELFF
CDR3nt: TGTGCCAGCAGCTCTGGGACAGCGACTGACACCGGGGAGCTGTTTTTT

d_gene: TRBD2
j_gene: TRBJ2-5
abundance: .
v_gene: TRBV11-2
CDR3aa: CASSSTRSGGASGETQYF
CDR3nt: TGTGCCAGCAGCTCGACACGTAGCGGGGGGGCGTCCGGAGAGACCCAGTACTTC

d_gene: TRBD1
j_gene: TRBJ2-7
abundance: .
v_gene: TRBV6-2/TRBV6-3
CDR3aa: CASSPGQGVAPPPYEQYF
CDR3nt: TGTGCCAGCAGCCCCGGACAGGGGGTCGCCCCGCCTCCTTACGAGCAGTACTTC

d_gene: TRBD1
j_gene: TRBJ1-1
abundance: .
v_gene: TRBV24-1
CDR3aa: CATSDSGGSFGTEAFF
CDR3nt: TGTGCCACCAGTGACTCAGGGGGCTCCTTTGGCACTGAAGCTTTCTTT

d_gene: .
j_gene: TRBJ2-5
abundance: .
v_gene: TRBV7-2
CDR3aa: CASSLSAGIQETQYF
CDR3nt: TGTGCCAGCAGCTTATCAGCGGGTATACAAGAGACCCAGTACTTC

d_gene: .
j_gene: TRBJ1-3
abundance: once
v_gene: TRBV7-3
CDR3aa: CASSLDGTGNTIYF
CDR3nt: TGTGCCAGCAGCTTGGACGGGACTGGAAACACCATATATTTT

d_gene: .
j_gene: TRBJ1-4
abundance: .
v_gene: TRBV20-1
CDR3aa: CSASLGGSEKLFF
CDR3nt: TGCAGTGCTAGTCTCGGGGGGAGTGAAAAACTGTTTTTT